A single sample gave rise to the 18 T cell receptor beta chains below, sequenced in a study of T cell responses to AZD1222 COVID-19 vaccine. The assay was immunoSEQ multiplex PCR, and TCRdb's table has in-frame clones only and misses some. The table records approximately 140,000 clones, around 90% of them present only once. Sequences were derived from peripheral blood, sampled 28 days after the second AZD1222 dose. The source of these receptors is an adult who received the AZD1222 COVID-19 vaccine.

This clone was recorded a few times. The chain joins TRBV5-1 to TRBJ2-1, with D unclear. Germline CDR1 reads SGHRS; CDR2 reads YFSETQ. This CDR3 spans 12 amino acids. V shed 2 bases and J shed 4 bases, with 4 bases lying between them. CDR3 loop: CASSFQYNEQFF. DNA for the CDR3: TGCGCCAGCAGCTTCCAATACAATGAGCAGTTCTTC.

The rearrangement links TRBV27 to TRBJ1-5; D remains unclear. Germline V gene data show CDR1 as MNHEY and CDR2 as SMNVEV (reference sequence). This CDR3 spans 15 amino acids. Trimming took off 0 bases at V and 6 bases at J, with 12 bases between the two ends. The CDR3 nucleotides are TGTGCCAGCAGTTTATCGAGGGCAGCAGTTCAGCCCCAGCATTTT. Protein product: CASSLSRAAVQPQHF.

The V call is TRBV18, the J call TRBJ1-5; D call uncertain. The CDR3 has 17 amino acids. CDR1 KGHSH and CDR2 LQKENI come from the germline V gene. Between the trimmed V and J ends, which lost 1 base and 0 bases, there was a span of 13 bases. CDR3 amino acids: CASSPRQDSNSNQPQHF. CDR3 DNA sequence: TGTGCCAGCTCACCACGTCAGGATTCCAATAGCAATCAGCCCCAGCATTTT. Combining the CDR3 with reference TRBV18 and TRBJ1-5 gives the whole variable domain NAGVMQNPRHLVRRRGQEARLRCSPMKGHSHVYWYRQLPEEGLKFMVYLQKENIIDESGMPKERFSAEFPKEGPSILRIQQVVRGDSAAYFCASSPRQDSNSNQPQHFGDGTRLSIL.

This chain links TRBV24-1 with TRBJ1-5, with 7 bases matching TRBD1. The germline V gene has CDR1 KGHDR and CDR2 SFDVKD. The CDR3 runs 15 residues. With 5 bases clipped from V and 9 bases from J, the junction kept 12 bases outside the gene matches. The CDR3 reads CATSVRTGSAGPQHF. CDR3 in DNA: TGTGCCACCAGTGTTCGGACAGGAAGCGCGGGGCCCCAGCATTTT.

The rearrangement joins TRBV9 to TRBJ2-7; D possibly corresponds to TRBD1 (6 bases). V was trimmed by 3 bases and J by 2 bases, leaving 9 bases between them. CDR3 length equals 13 residues. The germline V gene encodes CDR1 SGDLS and CDR2 YYNGEE. CDR3 nucleotides: TGTGCCAGCAGCGCGACAGGAGCCTACGAGCAGTACTTC. Its protein is CASSATGAYEQYF.

The chain has TRBV5-6 and TRBJ2-3, with 8 bases aligning to TRBD2. CDR1 and CDR2 (germline): SGHDT, YYEEEE. The CDR3 runs 17 residues. Unmatched junction bases numbered 16, after V lost 5 bases and J lost 5 bases. The CDR3 DNA follows: TGTGCCAGCAGTTACCTTACTAGCGGCTACCCGGGAGATACGCAGTATTTT. It codes for CASSYLTSGYPGDTQYF.

The CDR3 spells CASSYGGSGGNEQFF. The CDR3 nucleotides are TGTGCCAGCAGTTACGGGGGGAGCGGGGGCAATGAGCAGTTCTTC. The chain has TRBV6-2 or TRBV6-3 and TRBJ2-1; 8 bases line up with TRBD2. J was trimmed by 6 bases and V by 2 bases; bases with no gene match: 6. The germline V gene encodes CDR1 MNHEY and CDR2 SVGEGT. CDR3 length equals 15 residues.

The chain employs TRBV11-2 and TRBJ2-7; D ambiguous. Germline V gene sequence: CDR1 SGHAT, CDR2 FQNNGV. With 0 bases removed from V and 2 bases from J, the gap between germline ends came to 11 bases. The CDR3 runs to 15 residues. The CDR3 loop is CASSLDLADPYEQYF. The CDR3, as DNA: TGTGCCAGCAGCTTAGATCTGGCGGATCCCTACGAGCAGTACTTC.

The genes are TRBV10-1 and TRBJ1-1, with D uncertain. V lost 1 base, J lost 0 bases, and 0 bases lay in between. The CDR3 extends over 12 amino acids. CDR1 WNHNN and CDR2 SYGVQD come from the germline V gene (reference sequence). The chain's CDR3 is CASSELNTEAFF. The CDR3, as DNA: TGCGCCAGCAGTGAGTTGAACACTGAAGCTTTCTTT.

The chain recombines TRBV27 with TRBJ2-4, with a weak D call TRBD2 (5 bases). The CDR3 is 16 amino acids. Germline V CDR1 and CDR2: MNHEY, SMNVEV (reference sequence). Trimming cost V 6 bases and J 0 bases, with 15 bases left between them. The CDR3 DNA sequence: TGTGCCAGCAGCCCCGCGGGCTCCCTAGCCAAAAACATTCAGTACTTC. Protein sequence: CASSPAGSLAKNIQYF.

The V and J genes are TRBV11-2 and TRBJ2-7; no firm D call. From germline, CDR1 is SGHAT and CDR2 FQNNGV. CDR3 length: 14 residues. Trimming removed 0 bases at V and 0 bases at J, with 6 bases between. The CDR3 loop reads CASSLDPSSYEQYF. In DNA form, the CDR3 reads TGTGCCAGCAGCTTAGACCCAAGCTCCTACGAGCAGTACTTC.

The V and J genes are TRBV6-5 and TRBJ2-7; 7 nucleotides agree with TRBD2. V lost 5 bases to trimming and J lost 2 bases; unmatched junction nucleotides: 3. CDR3 length: 13 amino acids. The germline gives CDR1 MNHEY, CDR2 SVGAGI. CDR3 in DNA: TGTGCCAGCAGTCCGGGGGGAACCTACGAGCAGTACTTC. Amino acid sequence: CASSPGGTYEQYF.

This chain joins TRBV19 and TRBJ1-4; TRBD1 is a possible D gene (6 bases). The CDR3 is 23 residues long. Germline CDR1 LNHDA, CDR2 SQIVND (reference sequence). V lost 6 bases, J lost 0 bases, and 35 bases lay in between. The CDR3 loop is CASSLAASTGNIAEFATNEKLFF. The CDR3 nucleotides read TGTGCCAGTAGCCTAGCAGCGTCCACAGGGAACATTGCAGAATTTGCAACTAATGAAAAACTGTTTTTT.

The chain is built from TRBV6-1 and TRBJ1-1; D is ambiguous. The germline CDR1 and CDR2 sequences are MNHNS and SASEGT. V gave up 3 bases and J gave up 0 bases, with 8 bases separating them. This CDR3 spans 14 amino acids. CDR3 region: CASSEGSLNTEAFF. CDR3 DNA: TGTGCCAGCAGTGAGGGCTCCCTGAACACTGAAGCTTTCTTT.

The chain links TRBV6-5 to TRBJ1-3, with 8 bases matching TRBD1. This CDR3 comprises 16 residues. Per the germline V gene, CDR1 is MNHEY and CDR2 is SVGAGI. V dropped 0 bases and J dropped 4; count of bases not matched to a gene: 5. CDR3 residues: CASSYSQGADGNTIYF. CDR3 DNA: TGTGCCAGCAGTTACTCGCAGGGGGCGGACGGAAACACCATATATTTT.

The rearrangement joins TRBV29-1 to TRBJ2-2, with D hard to call. V lost 4 bases and J 0 bases, leaving 3 bases between the germline ends. Germline loops: CDR1 SQVTM, CDR2 ANQGSEA. This CDR3 is built from 12 residues. CDR3 nucleotides: TGCAGCGTTGCCCCGAACACCGGGGAGCTGTTTTTT. As protein: CSVAPNTGELFF.

CDR3 DNA: TGTGCCAGCAGCTTAAATGAGGCAACACAGTTCTTC. Protein sequence: CASSLNEATQFF. This chain uses TRBV7-9 with TRBJ2-1, with no clear D. The V end was cut by 2 bases, the J end by 13 bases, with 12 bases between. The CDR3 length is 12 residues. Germline loops: CDR1 SEHNR, CDR2 FQNEAQ (reference sequence).

The rearrangement links TRBV18 to TRBJ2-5; unclear D gene. The germline gives CDR1 KGHSH, CDR2 LQKENI. The germline V and J ends were trimmed by 2 bases and 7 bases, with 20 bases remaining between them. The CDR3 extends over 16 amino acids. The CDR3 DNA reads TGTGCCAGCTCACCAGCGGCCCGTCAGGTTTCTGTGACCCAGTACTTC. It specifies CASSPAARQVSVTQYF. Full variable domain (missing parts from reference TRBV18 and TRBJ2-5): NAGVMQNPRHLVRRRGQEARLRCSPMKGHSHVYWYRQLPEEGLKFMVYLQKENIIDESGMPKERFSAEFPKEGPSILRIQQVVRGDSAAYFCASSPAARQVSVTQYFGPGTRLLVL.